This T cell receptor beta chain was identified during a study of blood T cell repertoires in COVID-19. Some clones are missing from TCRdb's copy, which holds only in-frame ones; the method was immunoSEQ multiplex PCR. The profile shows approximately 11,000 clones, around 91% of them singletons. This CDR3 is built from 12 residues. Deletions cut 3 bases from V and 5 bases from J, with 10 bases between. Germline loops: CDR1 GTSNPN, CDR2 SVGIG (reference sequence). The chain has TRBV30 and TRBJ2-5, with D maybe TRBD2 (5 bases). Specimen: peripheral blood. The receptor was isolated from a human donor in a cohort sampled during active COVID-19. In nucleotides, the CDR3 is TGTGCCTGGAGCCCGACTAAGGAGACCCAGTACTTC. Protein product: CAWSPTKETQYF.